Sequencing of this TCR beta chain was carried out in a study of response to subunit inactivated influenza vaccine. Notes on this clonotype: Antigen specificity is unknown.

Via MiXCR, TCRdb re-called the RT-PCR reads, giving one row per CDR3 protein. This sample has around 480,000 distinct CDR3 sequences, with about 17% found just once. Germline lookup yields CDR1 SGHRS and CDR2 YFSETQ. The CDR3 extends over 14 amino acids. Trimming left V 1 base short and J 9 bases short, with 11 bases between. Study outcomes and limitations: The authors proposed limited new T cell recruitment per seasonal influenza vaccination.

The source of this sequence is a man between 50 and 69 years old who received an inactivated influenza vaccine. The chain uses TRBV5-1 and TRBJ1-6; TRBD1 might be the D (6 bases). This material consisted of CD4+ T cells sorted from PBMCs, taken 23 to 25 months after vaccination. CDR3 DNA: TGCGCCAGCAGCTTGAAGGGGGTAGGTTCACCCCTCCACTTT. It encodes CASSLKGVGSPLHF.